These T cell receptor beta chains were read from a single sample in a study of CDR3 diversity in severe acne. In TCRdb, the PCR reads were re-called with MiXCR into one record per CDR3 protein. The sample lists roughly 81,000 distinct CDR3 sequences, about half occurring once. Material for sequencing was blood. The receptors come from a male donor in good health, serving as a control. Each CDR3 is given with its conserved first and last residue. D genes are given only for firm matches. Size tells how often a clone was seen (once, few, many) or the class of an expanded clone, and some rows leave it out.

>TRBV6-6|-|TRBD1|TRBJ2-7
CASDGTADPEQYF
TGTGCCAGCGACGGGACAGCCGACCCAGAGCAGTACTTC
>TRBV2|-|TRBD2|TRBJ2-7
CASTGTSAPYEQYF
TGTGCCAGCACCGGGACTAGCGCCCCCTACGAGCAGTACTTC
>TRBV28|-|TRBD1|TRBJ1-3
CASSSPGQGGGNTIYF
TGTGCCAGCAGTTCCCCGGGACAGGGCGGAGGAAACACCATATATTTT
>TRBV28|few|TRBD1|TRBJ2-5
CASSFGTGGEETQYF
TGTGCCAGCAGTTTCGGGACAGGGGGCGAAGAGACCCAGTACTTC
>TRBV20-1|medium-sized|TRBD1|TRBJ1-6
CSGKTGEDSPLHF
TGCAGTGGCAAGACAGGGGAGGATTCACCCCTCCACTTT
>TRBV11-3|-|-|TRBJ1-2
CASTSNTDSLPTF
TGTGCCAGCACGTCTAACACGGATTCATTGCCCACCTTC
>TRBV19|few|-|TRBJ1-1
CASSISADAAFF
TGTGCCAGTAGTATTTCGGCAGATGCAGCTTTCTTT
>TRBV6-5|-|TRBD2|TRBJ2-7
CASSYHSGRERYF
TGTGCCAGCAGTTACCATAGCGGGAGAGAGAGGTACTTC
>TRBV24-1|few|-|TRBJ1-2
CATSDHTGKVGYGYTF
TGTGCCACCAGTGACCACACAGGGAAAGTAGGCTATGGCTACACCTTC
>TRBV9|-|TRBD1|TRBJ2-7
CASSVEGQGYEQYF
TGTGCCAGCAGCGTAGAGGGACAGGGCTACGAGCAGTACTTC
>TRBV20-1|medium-sized|-|TRBJ2-2
CSAWTTGELFF
TGCAGTGCCTGGACCACCGGGGAGCTGTTTTTT
>TRBV20-1|-|TRBD2|TRBJ2-7
CSARIPWTSGAPYEQYF
TGCAGTGCTAGAATCCCTTGGACTAGCGGAGCTCCGTACGAGCAGTACTTC
>TRBV15|few|-|TRBJ2-7
CATGTGPNREQYF
TGTGCCACCGGCACGGGACCGAACAGGGAGCAGTACTTC
>TRBV6-5|once|TRBD1|TRBJ2-6
CASRTGETGANVLTF
TGTGCCAGCAGGACAGGGGAGACCGGGGCCAACGTCCTGACTTTC
>TRBV7-8|many|TRBD2|TRBJ2-3
CASSSEGRGNTDTQYF
TGTGCCAGCAGCTCCGAGGGGCGGGGGAACACAGATACGCAGTATTTT
>TRBV20-1|many|-|TRBJ2-5
CSATADQQETQYF
TGCAGTGCTACAGCGGATCAACAAGAGACCCAGTACTTC
>TRBV5-5|-|-|TRBJ1-3
CASSIGPGNTIYF
TGTGCCAGCAGCATCGGGCCAGGAAACACCATATATTTT
>TRBV7-2|-|TRBD1|TRBJ2-7
CASSEETGAGFEQYF
TGTGCCAGCAGCGAGGAGACAGGGGCTGGTTTTGAGCAGTACTTC
>TRBV5-8|many|TRBD1|TRBJ1-6
CASSWDRVNSPLHF
TGTGCCAGCAGCTGGGACAGGGTAAATTCACCCCTCCACTTT
>TRBV29-1|many|-|TRBJ1-2
CSAAAGAGNYGYTF
TGCAGCGCTGCAGCGGGGGCCGGCAACTATGGCTACACCTTC
>TRBV29-1|many|-|TRBJ1-3
CSVPERTGSGNTIYF
TGCAGCGTCCCCGAGCGGACGGGCTCTGGAAACACCATATATTTT
>TRBV5-1|-|-|TRBJ1-1
CASSGGGSDTEAFF
TGCGCCAGCAGCGGCGGGGGGTCGGACACTGAAGCTTTCTTT
>TRBV28|-|TRBD1|TRBJ1-6
CASTNSHRDRPSPLHF
TGTGCCAGCACCAATTCGCACCGGGACAGGCCCTCACCCCTCCACTTT
>TRBV20-1|-|-|TRBJ1-2
CSAGDQWETGYTF
TGCAGTGCTGGAGATCAGTGGGAAACTGGCTACACCTTC
>TRBV20-1|medium-sized|TRBD2|TRBJ2-2
CSARERGDTGELFF
TGCAGTGCTAGAGAGCGGGGGGACACCGGGGAGCTGTTTTTT
>TRBV5-6|many|TRBD1|TRBJ1-4
CASSPTGGATNEKLFF
TGTGCCAGCAGTCCGACAGGGGGTGCAACTAATGAAAAACTGTTTTTT
>TRBV10-2|-|TRBD2|TRBJ2-7
CASSSPGGDYEQYF
TGCGCCAGCAGCTCGCCGGGGGGGGATTACGAGCAGTACTTC
>TRBV20-1|many|TRBD2|TRBJ2-1
CSAVPPSGGNNEQFF
TGCAGTGCTGTCCCTCCTAGCGGGGGGAACAATGAGCAGTTCTTC
>TRBV25-1|-|TRBD1|TRBJ1-2
CASSYSPGTGSNYGYTF
TGTGCCAGCAGTTACTCTCCGGGGACAGGGAGTAACTATGGCTACACCTTC
>TRBV24-1|-|-|TRBJ1-1
CATSDEGTEAFF
TGTGCCACCAGTGATGAGGGAACTGAAGCTTTCTTT
>TRBV12-3/TRBV12-4|many|-|TRBJ1-3
CASSLAGTPGNTIYF
TGTGCCAGCAGTTTAGCCGGAACGCCCGGAAACACCATATATTTT
>TRBV7-2|-|-|TRBJ1-1
CASSLVVFKPEAFF
TGTGCCAGCAGCTTAGTAGTGTTTAAGCCTGAAGCTTTCTTT
>TRBV20-1|-|-|TRBJ2-1
CSAIRGGNEQFF
TGCAGTGCCATCAGGGGCGGGAATGAGCAGTTCTTC
>TRBV30|many|TRBD1|TRBJ2-5
CAWSRGTGHQETQYF
TGTGCCTGGAGTAGAGGGACAGGGCATCAAGAGACCCAGTACTTC
>TRBV6-5|-|-|TRBJ1-5
CASSLQGPNQPQHF
TGTGCCAGCAGCCTACAGGGCCCCAATCAGCCCCAGCATTTT
>TRBV10-2|few|TRBD2|TRBJ2-1
CASKTSGIDEQFF
TGCGCCAGCAAAACTAGCGGGATCGATGAGCAGTTCTTC
>TRBV4-1|-|TRBD1|TRBJ2-7
CASSFRAGTGSSYEQYF
TGCGCCAGCAGCTTTAGAGCCGGGACAGGGAGCTCCTACGAGCAGTACTTC
>TRBV6-5|-|-|TRBJ2-7
CASSRSQAYEQYF
TGTGCCAGCAGTAGGAGCCAAGCCTACGAGCAGTACTTC
>TRBV6-1|many|TRBD2|TRBJ2-2
CASSEFLAGGDGELFF
TGTGCCAGCAGTGAATTTCTAGCGGGAGGAGATGGGGAGCTGTTTTTT
>TRBV10-2|few|-|TRBJ1-5
CASSEGRAQPQHF
TGCGCCAGCAGTGAGGGCAGGGCTCAGCCCCAGCATTTT
>TRBV4-1|-|TRBD2|TRBJ2-7
CASSQVSGIVDEQYF
TGCGCCAGCAGCCAAGTTAGCGGGATAGTCGACGAGCAGTACTTC
>TRBV6-1|-|TRBD1|TRBJ1-5
CASSEAGSGGQPQHF
TGTGCCAGCAGTGAAGCGGGTTCAGGGGGTCAGCCCCAGCATTTT
>TRBV11-1|many|-|TRBJ2-7
CASSRETATYEQYF
TGTGCCAGCAGCCGGGAGACAGCTACCTACGAGCAGTACTTC
>TRBV4-2|-|-|TRBJ2-1
CASGQGDRELPPNEQFF
TGTGCCAGCGGCCAAGGCGATAGGGAGTTACCGCCCAATGAGCAGTTCTTC
>TRBV30|-|TRBD1|TRBJ2-2
CAWSTTGVGFGELFF
TGTGCCTGGAGTACTACAGGGGTTGGTTTCGGGGAGCTGTTTTTT
>TRBV20-1|-|TRBD1|TRBJ2-7
CSAEGGQGITSYEQYF
TGCAGTGCTGAGGGGGGACAGGGCATAACCTCCTACGAGCAGTACTTC
>TRBV10-3|-|-|TRBJ2-6
CAISRRGAYGANVLAF
TGTGCCATCAGTCGACGGGGGGCTTACGGGGCCAACGTCCTGGCTTTC
>TRBV6-1|many|-|TRBJ1-2
CASGTRQINYGYTF
TGTGCCAGCGGGACTAGGCAGATTAACTATGGCTACACCTTC
>TRBV7-2|-|TRBD1|TRBJ2-5
CASSSTGDPPQYF
TGTGCCAGCAGCTCCACAGGGGACCCACCCCAGTACTTC
>TRBV19|many|TRBD1|TRBJ1-1
CASQFSTGTTEAFF
TGTGCCAGTCAATTTTCGACAGGGACCACTGAAGCTTTCTTT
>TRBV27|many|-|TRBJ2-7
CASSLSSGSYEQYF
TGTGCCAGCAGTTTATCGAGCGGCTCCTACGAGCAGTACTTC
>TRBV5-1|many|-|TRBJ1-2
CASSPLGTIYGYTF
TGCGCCAGCAGCCCTTTAGGGACAATATATGGCTACACCTTC
>TRBV24-1|-|-|TRBJ1-4
CATGGIWGSEKLFF
TGTGCCACCGGAGGCATATGGGGGAGTGAAAAACTGTTTTTT